This TCR beta chain comes out of a study of CD8 T cells in Susac syndrome. V lost 0 bases and J 0 bases, leaving 13 bases between the germline ends. Germline CDR1 is SGDLS and CDR2 is YYNGEE. This CDR3 comprises 17 residues. Whole-study findings and limits: The authors acknowledged that the study's TCR sequencing and HLA analysis involved relatively few individuals.

TEMRA cells were FACS-enriched, with CD8+ and CD4+ T cells isolated negatively. About this clonotype itself: What it recognizes is unknown.

Random hexamers were used to reverse transcribe 0.5 to 1 ug of RNA. Multiplex PCR with immunoSEQ amplified the TCR beta CDR3 across 54 Vbeta and 13 Jbeta. In TCRdb, the immunoSEQ multiplex PCR reads were re-called with MiXCR into one record per CDR3 protein. This sample has approximately 170,000 distinct CDR3 sequences, with roughly nine tenths found just once. This sequence originates from a human donor in good health. Sequenced sample: CD4+ T cells from PBMCs. This chain uses TRBV9 with TRBJ2-1; D tentatively fits TRBD1 or TRBD2 (5 bases each). CDR3 amino acids: CASSVAPRESSYNEQFF. The CDR3 DNA is TGTGCCAGCAGCGTAGCTCCCAGGGAGAGCTCCTACAATGAGCAGTTCTTC.